This record concerns one T cell receptor (beta chain) sequence. These data are taken from a study of blood T cell repertoires in COVID-19. In the study overall: COVID-19 samples, acute and convalescent, were from the United States, Italy and Spain. PBMCs, B-cell-depleted T cells, or T cells provided the cDNA or gDNA that made up the material.

Germline V gene sequence: CDR1 SGHAT, CDR2 FQNNGV. V was pared by 7 bases and J by 5 bases, with 19 bases of the junction left unmatched. The CDR3 is 19 amino acids. Original processing notes: Estimates of nucleated cell counts were drawn from the amplification of reference gene primers. This table comes from immunoSEQ multiplex PCR, and its TCRdb copy is limited to in-frame clones, with some not included. V and J calls and clone size are as listed in that table; D and trimming were resolved from the DNA. The profile shows under 250,000 clones, over 90% of them singletons. In Seattle, patients joined the study during active infection and were tracked longitudinally.

Material: peripheral blood. The receptor's source is a man younger than 40 with COVID-19, enrolled during active disease. This chain uses TRBV11-2 with TRBJ2-3, with TRBD2 identical over 12 bases. The CDR3 is CASTPPRRASGGAIDTQYF. As DNA, the CDR3 is TGTGCCAGCACCCCTCCCCGTCGGGCTAGCGGGGGGGCCATAGATACGCAGTATTTT.